Sequencing of this TCR beta chain was carried out in a study of blood T cell repertoires in COVID-19. Study at large: In Cohort 3, a recovered donor had either two negative PCRs, clearance, or symptom resolution. Some COVID-19 samples were acute and others convalescent; all came from the United States, Italy and Spain.

Per the authors' pipeline: Amplification from reference gene primers served as the basis for estimated nucleated cell counts. Clones were sequenced by immunoSEQ multiplex PCR, and TCRdb holds only the in-frame ones, with some missing. V and J calls and clone size are copied from that table; D and trimming were computed from the DNA. The data contain 350,000 to 400,000 clones, about 89% of them seen just once; the ten biggest clones take up 1.9%. Cohort placement rested on clinical history that participants reported themselves. The receptor's source is a middle-aged man in a cohort exposed to, infected with or recovered from COVID-19 (not recorded which). The sample was PBMCs or T cells enriched from blood (not recorded which).

The CDR3, as DNA: TGTGCCAGCAGTTTGTTCGCGACAGGGCAAGAGACCCAGTACTTC. The encoded protein is CASSLFATGQETQYF. The chain links TRBV5-4 to TRBJ2-5; 7 bases agree with TRBD1. Germline lookup yields CDR1 SGHNT and CDR2 YYREEE (reference sequence). This CDR3 region has 15 residues. Trimming took 5 bases from V and 2 from J; bases not matched to a gene: 9. Full variable domain (remainder filled in from reference TRBV5-4 and TRBJ2-5): ETGVTQSPTHLIKTRGQQVTLRCSSQSGHNTVSWYQQALGQGPQFIFQYYREEENGRGNFPPRFSGLQFPNYSSELNVNALELDDSALYLCASSLFATGQETQYFGPGTRLLVL.